This T cell receptor (beta chain) comes out of a study of blood T cell repertoires in COVID-19. The table came from immunoSEQ multiplex PCR; TCRdb's copy has only in-frame clones and leaves some out. The table shows more than 20,000 clones, with 80% to 90% occurring only once. This TCR was sampled from a human donor with active COVID-19. The donor label of this sample is uncertain. The material sequenced was peripheral blood.

The CDR3, as DNA: TGTGCCAGTAGTATGGGACTAGCGGGGGCCTACGAGCAGTACTTC. Its translation is CASSMGLAGAYEQYF. This chain links TRBV19 with TRBJ2-7; 14 nucleotides agree with TRBD2. V lost 3 bases and J lost 2; bases outside the gene matches: 0. CDR3 length equals 15 residues. Germline V gene data show CDR1 as LNHDA and CDR2 as SQIVND (reference sequence).